Listed below are T cell receptor beta chains from one sample, sequenced in a study of T-cell memory formation after mild COVID-19. MiXCR was run by TCRdb on the 5' RACE reads, yielding one entry per CDR3 protein. This table holds under 250,000 distinct CDR3 sequences, around 30% found once. Sample: PBMCs or a T cell subset sorted from them (not recorded which). The receptors shown here come from an adult woman who had mild COVID-19 (a few samples of this study predate the infection). Cell type and time point are not known. Both conserved end residues are part of each CDR3. D genes are given only for firm matches. Where a row states a size, it is once, few, many or the class of an expanded clone; other rows omit it.

clone_size	v_call	d_call	j_call	cdr3_length	cdr3_aa	cdr3_nt
few	TRBV29-1	NA	TRBJ2-1	10	CSSRGVAQFF	TGCAGCTCAAGGGGGGTCGCGCAGTTCTTC
few	TRBV3-1	TRBD2	TRBJ2-1	19	CASSSRLASSRSASNEQFF	TGTGCCAGCAGTTCCCGACTAGCGTCGAGCCGATCGGCTTCCAATGAGCAGTTCTTC
few	TRBV5-6	TRBD2	TRBJ2-2	15	CASSPLAGGSGELFF	TGTGCCAGCAGCCCTCTAGCGGGAGGATCCGGGGAGCTGTTTTTT
few	TRBV15	NA	TRBJ2-3	16	CATSRDDSGYTDTQYF	TGTGCCACCAGCAGAGATGACTCAGGATACACAGATACGCAGTATTTT
few	TRBV6-5	NA	TRBJ2-6	17	CASSSAVLSSGANVLTF	TGTGCCAGCAGTTCGGCAGTACTGAGCTCTGGGGCCAACGTCCTGACTTTC
few	TRBV7-9	NA	TRBJ1-1	14	CASSFTTVNTEAFF	TGTGCCAGCAGCTTCACGACTGTGAACACTGAAGCTTTCTTT
NA	TRBV4-1	TRBD1	TRBJ2-3	17	CASSQPWDRGKTDTQYF	TGCGCCAGCAGCCAGCCATGGGACAGGGGAAAGACAGATACGCAGTATTTT
NA	TRBV12-3/TRBV12-4	NA	TRBJ2-1	14	CASSLPGPYNEQFF	TGTGCCAGCAGTTTGCCAGGCCCCTACAATGAGCAGTTCTTC
few	TRBV19	TRBD1	TRBJ2-7	14	CASSARTGSYEQYF	TGTGCCAGTAGTGCCCGGACAGGGTCCTACGAGCAGTACTTC
many	TRBV4-2	TRBD2	TRBJ2-1	15	CASSPGLAGHNEQFF	TGTGCCAGCAGCCCGGGACTAGCCGGACACAATGAGCAGTTCTTC
NA	TRBV6-2/TRBV6-3	NA	TRBJ2-2	17	CASSYSKYTGHTGELFF	TGTGCCAGCAGTTACTCGAAATATACAGGGCACACCGGGGAGCTGTTTTTT
NA	TRBV5-1	TRBD1	TRBJ2-5	16	CASSMAGQGSQETQYF	TGCGCCAGCAGCATGGCGGGACAGGGTTCCCAAGAGACCCAGTACTTC
NA	TRBV3-1	NA	TRBJ1-6	18	CASSQELLLPPEGSPLHF	TGTGCCAGCAGCCAAGAATTATTACTGCCTCCCGAGGGGTCACCCCTCCACTTT
NA	TRBV2	NA	TRBJ2-7	13	CASRWGSSYEQYF	TGTGCCAGCCGTTGGGGGAGTTCCTACGAGCAGTACTTC
NA	TRBV4-1	NA	TRBJ2-2	12	CASSQIAGELFF	TGCGCCAGCAGCCAAATCGCCGGGGAGCTGTTTTTT
NA	TRBV9	TRBD2	TRBJ2-3	15	CASEATSGRTDTQYF	TGTGCCAGTGAAGCAACTAGCGGCCGCACAGATACGCAGTATTTT
NA	TRBV20-1	TRBD1	TRBJ1-3	14	CSASQTGSGNTIYF	TGCAGTGCTAGTCAGACAGGGTCCGGAAACACCATATATTTT
NA	TRBV24-1	NA	TRBJ1-2	12	CATSDFGYGYTF	TGTGCCACCAGTGATTTTGGGTATGGCTACACCTTC